The clone carrying this TCR beta chain ranks as medium-sized. The record originates from a study of blood T cell repertoires in COVID-19. The V gene's germline CDR1 is SEHNR and CDR2 FQNEAQ (reference sequence). V lost 1 base and J 6 bases, leaving 11 bases between the germline ends. This CDR3 has 14 residues. Sequencing was performed with immunoSEQ multiplex PCR; in TCRdb, only in-frame clones are kept and a portion is missing. The sample shows 55,000 to 70,000 clones, around 87% of them seen only once. Sample: peripheral blood. The receptor's source is a man aged 70 or older with acute or convalescent COVID-19. The rearrangement uses TRBV7-9 and TRBJ2-3, with D maybe TRBD2 (6 bases). The CDR3 DNA reads TGTGCCAGCAGCTTAGTAGCGGTCTACGATACGCAGTATTTT. Translation gives CASSLVAVYDTQYF.